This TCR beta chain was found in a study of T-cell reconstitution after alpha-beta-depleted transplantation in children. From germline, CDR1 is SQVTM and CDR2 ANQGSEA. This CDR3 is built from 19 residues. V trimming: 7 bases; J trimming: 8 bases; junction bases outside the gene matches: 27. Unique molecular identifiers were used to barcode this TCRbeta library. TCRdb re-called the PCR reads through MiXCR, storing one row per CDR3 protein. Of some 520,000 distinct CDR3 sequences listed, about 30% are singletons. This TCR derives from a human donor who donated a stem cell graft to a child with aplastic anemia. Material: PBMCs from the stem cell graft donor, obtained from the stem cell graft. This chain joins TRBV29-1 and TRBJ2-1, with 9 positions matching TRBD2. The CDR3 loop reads CSGIPSQKRLAGIRYEQFF. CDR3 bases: TGCAGCGGCATACCCTCGCAGAAGAGGCTAGCGGGAATTCGGTATGAGCAGTTCTTC.